Given below is one T cell receptor beta chain in context. As yet, its antigen is unknown. Primed by a sample-barcoded 5' primer and a J-beta primer mix, a second PCR proceeded for roughly 7 to 11 cycles. Every molecule of cDNA carried a tag from a template-switch adaptor with 12 random nucleotides. MiXCR, run by TCRdb on the 5' RACE reads, gives a single entry per CDR3 protein. The sample has around 870,000 distinct CDR3 sequences; about 30% are singletons. The data belong to a study of blood T cells in healthy people across ages. Findings of the study overall: Older age coincided with a roughly linear decline in TCR beta diversity per million T cells. Any conclusive comparison of naive versus antigen-experienced cells was prevented by using unsorted PBMCs.

The CDR3 length is 15 residues. Trimming removed 0 bases from V and 6 bases from J, with 11 bases in between. The V gene's germline CDR1 is MNHNY and CDR2 SVGAGI (reference sequence). The chain combines TRBV6-6 with TRBJ2-2; the D is unclear. The TCR originated in a woman older than 75 in good health. Sequenced input: blood. The DNA for the CDR3 is TGTGCCAGCAGTTACTCGTCAAAGGGCCCCGGGGAGCTGTTTTTT. The encoded protein is CASSYSSKGPGELFF.